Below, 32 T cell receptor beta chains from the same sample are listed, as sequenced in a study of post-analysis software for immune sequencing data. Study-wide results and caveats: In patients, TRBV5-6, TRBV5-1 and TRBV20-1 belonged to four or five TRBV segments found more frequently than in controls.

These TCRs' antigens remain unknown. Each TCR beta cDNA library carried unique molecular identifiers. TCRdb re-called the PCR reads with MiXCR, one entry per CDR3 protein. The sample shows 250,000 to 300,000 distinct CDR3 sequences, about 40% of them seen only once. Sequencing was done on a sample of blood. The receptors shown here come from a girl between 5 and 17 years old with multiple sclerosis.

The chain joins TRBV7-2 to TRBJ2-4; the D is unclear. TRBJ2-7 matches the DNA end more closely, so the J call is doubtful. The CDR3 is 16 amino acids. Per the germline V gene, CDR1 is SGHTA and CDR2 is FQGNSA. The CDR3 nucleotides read TGTGCCAGCAGCTTAGGATATCGGTCACAGTCTCACGAGCAGTACTTC. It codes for CASSLGYRSQSHEQYF.

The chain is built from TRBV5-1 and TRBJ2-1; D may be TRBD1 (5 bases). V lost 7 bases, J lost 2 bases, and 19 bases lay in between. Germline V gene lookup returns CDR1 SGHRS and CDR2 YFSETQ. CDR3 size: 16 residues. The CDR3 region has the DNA TGCGCCAGCCGCTATACTTCGGTGGGGCCCTACAATGAGCAGTTCTTC. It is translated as CASRYTSVGPYNEQFF.

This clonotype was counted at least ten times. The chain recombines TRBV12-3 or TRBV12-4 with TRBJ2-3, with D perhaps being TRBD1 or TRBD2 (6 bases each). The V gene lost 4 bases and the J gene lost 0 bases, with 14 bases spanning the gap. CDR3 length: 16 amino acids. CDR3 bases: TGTGCCAGCAGTTCTCGGGGGCCCTCTAGCACAGATACGCAGTATTTT. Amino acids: CASSSRGPSSTDTQYF.

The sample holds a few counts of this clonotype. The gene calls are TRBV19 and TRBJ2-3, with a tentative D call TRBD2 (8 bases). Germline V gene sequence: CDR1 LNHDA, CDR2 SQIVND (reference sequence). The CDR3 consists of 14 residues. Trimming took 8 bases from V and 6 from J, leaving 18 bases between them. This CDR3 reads CASSGGLVTDTQYF. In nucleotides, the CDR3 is TGTGCCAGTTCAGGGGGACTAGTCACGGATACGCAGTATTTT.

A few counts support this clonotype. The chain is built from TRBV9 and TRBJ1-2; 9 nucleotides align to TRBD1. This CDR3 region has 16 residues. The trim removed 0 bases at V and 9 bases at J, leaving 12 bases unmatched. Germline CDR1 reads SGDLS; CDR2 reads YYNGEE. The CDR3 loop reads CASSVELGQGLLSYTF. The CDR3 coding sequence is TGTGCCAGCAGCGTAGAATTGGGACAGGGCCTCTTAAGCTACACCTTC.

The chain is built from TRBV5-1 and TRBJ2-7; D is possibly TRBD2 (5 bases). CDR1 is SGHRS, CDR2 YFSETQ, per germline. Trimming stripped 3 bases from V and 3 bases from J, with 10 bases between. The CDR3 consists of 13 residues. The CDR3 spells CASSSGLIYEQYF. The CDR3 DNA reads TGCGCCAGCAGCTCCGGACTCATCTACGAGCAGTACTTC.

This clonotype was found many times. CDR3 region: CASSQEAGDYLLTDTQYF. The CDR3 bases are TGTGCCAGCAGCCAAGAAGCGGGAGATTACCTTCTCACAGATACGCAGTATTTT. V usage is TRBV3-1 and J usage is TRBJ2-3; 8 bases are shared with TRBD2. Germline CDR1 and CDR2: LGHDT and YNNKEL (reference sequence). V was pared by 0 bases and J by 2 bases, with 10 bases of the junction left unmatched. This CDR3 is built from 18 residues.

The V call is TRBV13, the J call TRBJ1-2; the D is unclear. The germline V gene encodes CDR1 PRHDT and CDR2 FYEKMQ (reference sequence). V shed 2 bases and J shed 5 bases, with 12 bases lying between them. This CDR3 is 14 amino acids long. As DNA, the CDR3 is TGTGCCAGCAGCTTATCGGCGGGGTGGTATGGCTACACCTTC. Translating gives CASSLSAGWYGYTF.

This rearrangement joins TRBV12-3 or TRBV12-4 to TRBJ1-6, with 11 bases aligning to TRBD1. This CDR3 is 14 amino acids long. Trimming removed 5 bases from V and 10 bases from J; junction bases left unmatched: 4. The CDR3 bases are TGTGCCAGCAGTCAAGGGACAGGGGGATCACCCCTCCACTTT. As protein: CASSQGTGGSPLHF.

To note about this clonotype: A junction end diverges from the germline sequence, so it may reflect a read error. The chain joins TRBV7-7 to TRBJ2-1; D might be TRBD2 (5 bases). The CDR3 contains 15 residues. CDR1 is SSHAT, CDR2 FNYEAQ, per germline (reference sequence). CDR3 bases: TGTGCTAGCAGCTTAGACGGGCGGGCCAACAATGAGCAGTTCTTC. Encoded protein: CASSLDGRANNEQFF.

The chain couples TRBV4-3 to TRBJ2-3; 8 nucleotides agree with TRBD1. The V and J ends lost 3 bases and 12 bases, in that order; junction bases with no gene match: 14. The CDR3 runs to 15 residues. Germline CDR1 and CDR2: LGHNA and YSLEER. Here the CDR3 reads CASSQGTGEGETQYF. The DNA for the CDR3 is TGCGCCAGCAGCCAGGGGACAGGAGAGGGGGAGACCCAGTATTTT.

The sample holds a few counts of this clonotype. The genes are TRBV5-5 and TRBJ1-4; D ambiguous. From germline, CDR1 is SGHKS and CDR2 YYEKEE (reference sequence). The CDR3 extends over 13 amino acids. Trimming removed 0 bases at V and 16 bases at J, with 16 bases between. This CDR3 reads CASSLGRSGRRFF. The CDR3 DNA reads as TGTGCCAGCAGCTTGGGGAGGAGTGGCCGACGGTTTTTT.

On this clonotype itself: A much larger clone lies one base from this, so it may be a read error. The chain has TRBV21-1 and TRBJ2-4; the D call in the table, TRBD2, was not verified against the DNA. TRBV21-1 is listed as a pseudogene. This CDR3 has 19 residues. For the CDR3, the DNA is TGTGCCAGCAGCAGACCTAGCGGGAGGACCGACTATACCAAAAACATTCAGTACTTC. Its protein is CASSRPSGRTDYTKNIQYF.

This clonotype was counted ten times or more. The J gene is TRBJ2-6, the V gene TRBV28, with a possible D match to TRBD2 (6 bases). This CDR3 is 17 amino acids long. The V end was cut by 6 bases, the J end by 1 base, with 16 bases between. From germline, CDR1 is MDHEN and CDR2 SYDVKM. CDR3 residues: CASSRGTASSGANVLTF. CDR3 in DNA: TGTGCCAGCAGCCGCGGGACCGCTTCTTCTGGGGCCAACGTCCTGACTTTC.

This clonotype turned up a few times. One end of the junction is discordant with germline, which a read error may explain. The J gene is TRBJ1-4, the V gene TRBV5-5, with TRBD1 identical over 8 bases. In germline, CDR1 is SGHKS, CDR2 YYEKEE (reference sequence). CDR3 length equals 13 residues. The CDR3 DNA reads TGTGCCAGCAGCCTGACAGGGGAAGAAAAACGGTTTTTT. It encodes CASSLTGEEKRFF.

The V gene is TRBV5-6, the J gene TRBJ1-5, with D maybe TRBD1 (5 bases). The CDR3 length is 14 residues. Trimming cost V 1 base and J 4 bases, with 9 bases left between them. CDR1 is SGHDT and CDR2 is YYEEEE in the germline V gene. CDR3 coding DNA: TGTGCCAGCAGCTTGAAGAGACAGAATCAGCCCCAGCATTTT. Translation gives CASSLKRQNQPQHF.

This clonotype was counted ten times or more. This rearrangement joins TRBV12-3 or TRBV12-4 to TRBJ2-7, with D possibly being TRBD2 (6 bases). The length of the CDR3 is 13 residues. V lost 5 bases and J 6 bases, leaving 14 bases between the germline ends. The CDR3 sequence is CASSPRAGGEQYF. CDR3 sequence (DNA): TGTGCCAGCAGTCCCAGGGCCGGGGGCGAGCAGTACTTC.

The CDR3 coding sequence is TGTGCCAGCAGCCAAGATGAAGGGAAGGCTACGAACACTGAAGCTTTCTTT. Amino acid sequence: CASSQDEGKATNTEAFF. The chain couples TRBV3-1 to TRBJ1-1, with D hard to call. V gave up 0 bases and J gave up 1 base, with 15 bases separating them. This CDR3 comprises 17 residues. Germline loops: CDR1 LGHDT, CDR2 YNNKEL (reference sequence).

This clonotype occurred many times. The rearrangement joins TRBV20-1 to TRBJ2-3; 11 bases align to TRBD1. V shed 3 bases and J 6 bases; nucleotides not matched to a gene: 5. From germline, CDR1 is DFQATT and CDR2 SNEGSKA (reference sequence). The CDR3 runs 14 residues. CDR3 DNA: TGCAGTGCTAGGAGGGACAGGGGGAAGGATACGCAGTATTTT. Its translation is CSARRDRGKDTQYF.

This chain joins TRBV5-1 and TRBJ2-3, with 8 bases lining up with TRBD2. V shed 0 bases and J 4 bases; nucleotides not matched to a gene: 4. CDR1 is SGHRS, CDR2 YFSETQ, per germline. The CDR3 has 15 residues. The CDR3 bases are TGCGCCAGCAGCTTGGAACGGGGGGGTCCAGATACGCAGTATTTT. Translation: CASSLERGGPDTQYF. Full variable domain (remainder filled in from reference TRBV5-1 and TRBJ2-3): KAGVTQTPRYLIKTRGQQVTLSCSPISGHRSVSWYQQTPGQGLQFLFEYFSETQRNKGNFPGRFSGRQFSNSRSEMNVSTLELGDSALYLCASSLERGGPDTQYFGPGTRLTVL.

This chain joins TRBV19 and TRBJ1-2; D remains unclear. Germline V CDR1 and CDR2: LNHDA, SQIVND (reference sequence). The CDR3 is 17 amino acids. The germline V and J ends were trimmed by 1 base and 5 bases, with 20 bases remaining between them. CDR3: CASSIGGGRGLKYGYTF. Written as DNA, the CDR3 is TGTGCCAGTAGTATAGGCGGAGGAAGAGGGTTAAAGTATGGCTACACCTTC.

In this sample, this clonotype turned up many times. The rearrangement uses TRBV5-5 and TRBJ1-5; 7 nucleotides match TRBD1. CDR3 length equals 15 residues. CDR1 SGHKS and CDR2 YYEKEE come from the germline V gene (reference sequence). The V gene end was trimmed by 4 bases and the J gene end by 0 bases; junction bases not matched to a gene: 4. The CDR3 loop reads CASSQGGPSNQPQHF. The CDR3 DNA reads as TGTGCCAGCAGCCAGGGGGGGCCTAGCAATCAGCCCCAGCATTTT.

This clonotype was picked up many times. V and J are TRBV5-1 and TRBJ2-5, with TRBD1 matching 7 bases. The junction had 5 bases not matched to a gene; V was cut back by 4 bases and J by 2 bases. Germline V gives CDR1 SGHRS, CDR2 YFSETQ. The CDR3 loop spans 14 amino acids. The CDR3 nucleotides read TGCGCCAGCAGCGCCACAGGGGTGCAAGAGACCCAGTACTTC. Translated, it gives CASSATGVQETQYF.

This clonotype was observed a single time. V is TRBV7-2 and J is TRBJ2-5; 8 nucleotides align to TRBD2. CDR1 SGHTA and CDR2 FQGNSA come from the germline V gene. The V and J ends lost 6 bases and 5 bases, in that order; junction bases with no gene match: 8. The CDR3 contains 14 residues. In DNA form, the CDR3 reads TGTGCCAGCAGTCTCGGGAGGGGGTCTGAGACCCAGTACTTC. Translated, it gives CASSLGRGSETQYF.

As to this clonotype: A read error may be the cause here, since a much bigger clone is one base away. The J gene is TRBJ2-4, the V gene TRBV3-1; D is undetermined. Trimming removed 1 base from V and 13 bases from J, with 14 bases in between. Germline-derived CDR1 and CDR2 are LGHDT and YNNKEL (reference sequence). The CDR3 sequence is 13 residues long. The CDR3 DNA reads TGTGCCAGCAGCCAAGTCCCCCGCGATGAGCAGTACTTC. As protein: CASSQVPRDEQYF.

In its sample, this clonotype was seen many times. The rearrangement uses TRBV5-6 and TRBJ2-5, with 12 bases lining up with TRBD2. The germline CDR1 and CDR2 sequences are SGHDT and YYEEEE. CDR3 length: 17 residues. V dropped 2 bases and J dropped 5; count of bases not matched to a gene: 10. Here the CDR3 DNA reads TGTGCCAGCAGCTTAAGCCCTAGCGGGGGGGCAGTTGAGACCCAGTACTTC. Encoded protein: CASSLSPSGGAVETQYF. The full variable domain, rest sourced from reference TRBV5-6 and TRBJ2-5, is DAGVTQSPTHLIKTRGQQVTLRCSPKSGHDTVSWYQQALGQGPQFIFQYYEEEERQRGNFPDRFSGHQFPNYSSELNVNALLLGDSALYLCASSLSPSGGAVETQYFGPGTRLLVL.

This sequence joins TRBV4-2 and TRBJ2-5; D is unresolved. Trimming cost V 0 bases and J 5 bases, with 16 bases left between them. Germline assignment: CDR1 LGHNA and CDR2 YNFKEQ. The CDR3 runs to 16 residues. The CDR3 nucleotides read TGTGCCAGCAGCCAAGATATGGCAGGTCGAGTGGAGACCCAGTACTTC. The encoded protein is CASSQDMAGRVETQYF.

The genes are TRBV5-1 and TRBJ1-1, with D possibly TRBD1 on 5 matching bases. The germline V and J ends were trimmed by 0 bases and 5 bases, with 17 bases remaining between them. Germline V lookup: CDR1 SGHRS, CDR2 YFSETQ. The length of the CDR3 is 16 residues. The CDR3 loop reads CASSLAGLQGGTEAFF. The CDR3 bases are TGCGCCAGCAGCTTGGCGGGGCTGCAAGGAGGGACTGAAGCTTTCTTT.

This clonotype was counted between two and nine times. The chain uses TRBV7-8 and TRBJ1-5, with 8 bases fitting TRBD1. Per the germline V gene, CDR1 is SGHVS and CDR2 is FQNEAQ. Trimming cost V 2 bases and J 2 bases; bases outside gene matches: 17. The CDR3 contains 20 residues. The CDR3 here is CASSLLARQGAKYGNQPQHF. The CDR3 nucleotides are TGTGCCAGCAGCTTATTAGCGCGGCAGGGGGCGAAGTATGGCAATCAGCCCCAGCATTTT.

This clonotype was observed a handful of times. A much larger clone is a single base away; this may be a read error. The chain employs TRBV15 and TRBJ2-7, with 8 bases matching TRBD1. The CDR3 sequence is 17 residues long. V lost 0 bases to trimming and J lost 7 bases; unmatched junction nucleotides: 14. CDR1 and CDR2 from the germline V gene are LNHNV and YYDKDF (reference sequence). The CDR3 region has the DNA TGTGCCACCAGCAGAGAGCCCCCGGGACAGGTATACAATGAGCAGTACTTC. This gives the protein CATSREPPGQVYNEQYF. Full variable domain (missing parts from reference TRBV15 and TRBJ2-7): DAMVIQNPRYQVTQFGKPVTLSCSQTLNHNVMYWYQQKSSQAPKLLFHYYDKDFNNEADTPDNFQSRRPNTSFCFLDIRSPGLGDTAMYLCATSREPPGQVYNEQYFGPGTRLTVT.

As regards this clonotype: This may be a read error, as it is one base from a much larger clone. CDR3 amino acids: CANSLKVDRSYEQYF. The DNA of the CDR3 is TGTGCCAACAGCCTTAAGGTGGATAGGTCCTACGAGCAGTACTTC. The genes are TRBV5-5 and TRBJ2-7; no clear D. The CDR3 runs to 15 residues. CDR1 and CDR2 from the germline V gene are SGHKS and YYEKEE (reference sequence).

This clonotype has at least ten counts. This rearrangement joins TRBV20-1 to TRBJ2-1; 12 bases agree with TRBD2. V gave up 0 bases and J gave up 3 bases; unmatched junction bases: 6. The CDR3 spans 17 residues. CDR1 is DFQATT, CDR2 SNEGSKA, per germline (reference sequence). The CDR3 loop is CSARDWRLAGDYNEQFF. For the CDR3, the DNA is TGCAGTGCTAGAGATTGGAGACTAGCGGGGGACTACAATGAGCAGTTCTTC.